The rows below give T cell receptor beta chains drawn from one sample of a study of cytomegalovirus exposure and HLA in healthy donors. Libraries were prepared by immunoSEQ multiplex PCR; TCRdb keeps only in-frame clonotypes and omits some of them. The profile shows around 100,000 clones, under 85% of them singletons. Material for sequencing was PBMCs. These receptors all come from a woman aged 40-49 years in good health and CMV-seronegative. The CDR3 runs from the conserved cysteine through the conserved F or W. D genes are given only for firm matches. Clone size is given for some rows only: seen once, a few or many times, or a class if the clone is expanded.

j_gene,abundance,v_gene,d_gene,CDR3aa,CDR3nt
TRBJ2-3,NA,TRBV7-9,TRBD1,CSSSSGGQGVNTQYF,TGTTCCAGCAGCTCCGGGGGACAGGGAGTTAATACGCAGTATTTT
TRBJ1-6,few,TRBV6-5,NA,CASSPNSYNSPLHF,TGTGCCAGCAGTCCAAACTCCTATAATTCCCCCCTCCACTTT
TRBJ2-1,NA,TRBV6-1,TRBD2,CASSEPGLAGNEQFF,TGTGCCAGCAGTGAACCGGGACTAGCGGGAAATGAGCAGTTCTTC
TRBJ2-5,NA,TRBV5-1,NA,CASSDLSGAGETQYF,TGCGCCAGCAGCGACCTGAGTGGGGCGGGGGAGACCCAGTACTTC
TRBJ2-2,NA,TRBV27,NA,CASSQLRLEAGELFF,TGTGCCAGCAGTCAACTTAGACTAGAAGCCGGGGAGCTGTTTTTT
TRBJ2-2,NA,TRBV9,NA,CASSKAPAGGTGELFF,TGTGCCAGCAGCAAAGCCCCCGCAGGAGGCACCGGGGAGCTGTTTTTT
TRBJ2-5,NA,TRBV5-1,NA,CASSFGGTETQYF,TGCGCCAGCAGCTTCGGAGGCACGGAGACCCAGTACTTC
TRBJ1-5,NA,TRBV10-3,NA,CAISESTAGGSNQPQHF,TGTGCCATCAGTGAGTCAACGGCGGGAGGATCCAATCAGCCCCAGCATTTT
TRBJ2-3,NA,TRBV7-8,TRBD2,CASSLETSGGTDTQYF,TGTGCCAGCAGCTTAGAAACCAGCGGGGGCACAGATACGCAGTATTTT
TRBJ2-7,few,TRBV28,NA,CASLSGTQGAEQYF,TGTGCCAGCCTATCCGGGACTCAAGGAGCTGAGCAGTACTTC
TRBJ2-3,NA,TRBV4-3,TRBD1,CASSQFPPGQGADTQYF,TGCGCCAGCAGCCAATTCCCGCCGGGACAGGGGGCAGATACGCAGTATTTT
TRBJ1-3,NA,TRBV11-2,NA,CASSLAGLSGNTIYF,TGTGCCAGCAGCTTAGCCGGGTTATCTGGAAACACCATATATTTT
TRBJ1-4,NA,TRBV7-2,NA,CASTDTANRHEKLFF,TGTGCCAGCACCGACACGGCCAATCGGCATGAAAAACTGTTTTTT
TRBJ1-5,NA,TRBV29-1,TRBD1,CSVKAGTDSNQPQHF,TGCAGCGTTAAGGCCGGGACAGATAGCAATCAGCCCCAGCATTTT
TRBJ2-5,NA,TRBV7-2,TRBD1,CASSLNRGTQETQYF,TGTGCCAGCAGCTTAAACAGGGGGACGCAAGAGACCCAGTACTTC
TRBJ2-1,NA,TRBV18,TRBD2,CASSPGLAGNNEQFF,TGTGCCAGCTCACCAGGACTAGCGGGCAACAATGAGCAGTTCTTC
TRBJ1-6,NA,TRBV6-4,NA,CASSDVSTESSYNSPLHF,TGTGCCAGCAGTGACGTATCGACAGAGAGCTCCTATAATTCACCCCTCCACTTT
TRBJ1-2,NA,TRBV27,NA,CASSTGTNPGNGYTF,TGTGCCAGCAGTACAGGGACAAACCCCGGGAATGGCTACACCTTC
TRBJ2-7,NA,TRBV5-1,TRBD2,CASSGDSGFYEQYF,TGCGCCAGCAGCGGAGATAGCGGGTTTTACGAGCAGTACTTC
TRBJ2-7,NA,TRBV5-4,TRBD2,CASSQGLAGGYEQYF,TGTGCCAGCAGCCAGGGACTAGCGGGGGGATACGAGCAGTACTTC
TRBJ2-2,NA,TRBV28,NA,CASTNGFSGELFF,TGTGCCAGCACCAACGGTTTTTCCGGGGAGCTGTTTTTT
TRBJ2-1,once,TRBV7-9,NA,CASSHDGGNEQFF,TGTGCCAGCAGCCATGATGGAGGCAATGAGCAGTTCTTC
TRBJ2-7,NA,TRBV7-6,TRBD1,CASSLGQGGYEQYF,TGTGCCAGCAGCCTTGGACAGGGGGGTTACGAGCAGTACTTC
TRBJ1-5,once,TRBV19,TRBD1,CASSPTGTGVQPQHF,TGTGCCAGTAGTCCGACCGGGACAGGGGTCCAGCCCCAGCATTTT
TRBJ2-3,once,TRBV27,NA,CASSPSSTDTQYF,TGTGCCAGCAGCCCCTCGTCTACAGATACGCAGTATTTT
TRBJ1-1,NA,TRBV7-9,NA,CSSRPRGGYGDTEAFF,TGTTCCAGCAGACCCCGAGGGGGTTATGGGGACACTGAAGCTTTCTTT
TRBJ1-2,NA,TRBV29-1,NA,CSVDRGSGGYTF,TGCAGCGTTGATCGCGGATCGGGTGGCTACACCTTC
TRBJ2-3,medium-sized,TRBV6-5,TRBD2,CASVQRGTTDTQYF,TGTGCCAGCGTCCAGCGGGGTACCACAGATACGCAGTATTTT
TRBJ2-7,NA,TRBV14,TRBD2,CASSQGGGRRDYEQYF,TGTGCCAGCAGCCAAGGCGGGGGGAGGCGTGACTACGAGCAGTACTTC
TRBJ1-2,NA,TRBV19,NA,CASSIQTDYGYTF,TGTGCCAGTAGTATTCAGACAGACTATGGCTACACCTTC
TRBJ1-1,NA,TRBV19,TRBD1,CASSILTGGFAEAFF,TGTGCCAGTAGTATTCTTACAGGGGGATTTGCTGAAGCTTTCTTT
TRBJ1-1,NA,TRBV6-5,TRBD1,CASSYSNRGDTEAFF,TGTGCCAGCAGTTACTCGAACAGGGGGGATACTGAAGCTTTCTTT
TRBJ1-4,NA,TRBV28,TRBD1,CASSLSGQGGEKLFF,TGTGCCAGCAGTTTATCGGGGCAGGGGGGCGAAAAACTGTTTTTT
TRBJ1-2,NA,TRBV10-3,NA,CAITTDSRNYGYTF,TGTGCCATCACAACGGACAGCAGGAACTATGGCTACACCTTC
TRBJ2-3,NA,TRBV7-9,NA,CASSGQFAQLTDTQYF,TGTGCCAGCAGCGGACAGTTCGCCCAATTGACGGATACGCAGTATTTT
TRBJ1-1,NA,TRBV4-1,NA,CASSQDRRQTNTEAFF,TGCGCCAGCAGCCAAGATCGAAGACAGACGAACACTGAAGCTTTCTTT
TRBJ1-2,NA,TRBV19,NA,CASSIGGIYGYTF,TGTGCCAGTAGTATAGGCGGGATTTATGGCTACACCTTC
TRBJ2-3,few,TRBV4-2,TRBD2,CASSPRGAGGPTDTQYF,TGTGCCAGCAGTCCCCGAGGAGCGGGAGGGCCCACAGATACGCAGTATTTT
TRBJ1-2,NA,TRBV10-2,TRBD1,CAVQGEANYGYTF,TGCGCAGTTCAGGGGGAAGCTAACTATGGCTACACCTTC
TRBJ1-2,NA,TRBV28,NA,CASSPPGALYGYTF,TGTGCCAGCAGTCCCCCAGGGGCCCTATATGGCTACACCTTC
TRBJ2-1,NA,TRBV7-3,TRBD2,CASSPGLAGMTEQFF,TGTGCCAGCAGCCCCGGACTAGCGGGAATGACTGAGCAGTTCTTC
TRBJ2-7,NA,TRBV28,TRBD1,CASSWTGGSYEQYF,TGTGCCAGCAGTTGGACAGGGGGCTCCTACGAGCAGTACTTC
TRBJ1-4,NA,TRBV5-4,NA,CASSPKGIGDEKLFF,TGTGCCAGCAGCCCTAAGGGGATCGGAGACGAAAAACTGTTTTTT
TRBJ2-7,NA,TRBV30,TRBD1,CAWSQGVSSYEQYF,TGTGCCTGGAGTCAGGGGGTTAGCTCCTACGAGCAGTACTTC
TRBJ2-1,NA,TRBV10-3,TRBD2,CATERLAGENNEQFF,TGTGCCACCGAGAGACTAGCGGGAGAAAACAATGAGCAGTTCTTC
TRBJ2-1,NA,TRBV9,TRBD2,CASSVASGEFYNEQFF,TGTGCCAGCAGCGTAGCTAGCGGGGAGTTCTACAATGAGCAGTTCTTC
TRBJ1-2,NA,TRBV10-1,TRBD1,CASSESDRDPYGYTF,TGCGCCAGCAGTGAGTCTGACAGGGACCCCTATGGCTACACCTTC
TRBJ2-7,NA,TRBV7-3,NA,CASSLSFAYEQYF,TGTGCCAGCAGCTTATCCTTCGCCTACGAGCAGTACTTC
TRBJ2-5,NA,TRBV18,NA,CASSLNQGSGETQYF,TGTGCCAGCTCATTAAACCAGGGGTCAGGAGAGACCCAGTACTTC
TRBJ2-7,NA,TRBV6-4,TRBD1,CASSPQGFYEQYF,TGTGCCAGCAGTCCACAGGGGTTCTACGAGCAGTACTTC
TRBJ2-2,few,TRBV7-9,TRBD1,CASSIKQGAGELFF,TGTGCCAGCAGCATAAAACAGGGGGCCGGGGAGCTGTTTTTT
TRBJ1-1,NA,TRBV14,TRBD1,CASSQLTGVNTEAFF,TGTGCCAGCAGCCAACTGACAGGGGTGAACACTGAAGCTTTCTTT
TRBJ1-4,few,TRBV10-3,TRBD1,CAIRQQGADEKLFF,TGTGCCATCAGGCAACAGGGGGCGGATGAAAAACTGTTTTTT